This T cell receptor (beta chain) was identified during a study of prognosis after radiotherapy for stage I lung cancer. Study-wide results and caveats: Patients' TRBV and TRBJ gene usage reportedly differed by presence or absence of metastases.

Node-negative status on CT and PET/CT applied to all patients, none having prior chemotherapy, radiotherapy or other malignancies. Two-round multiplex PCR on genomic DNA was the method by which TCR beta CDR3 was amplified. Amplification in first-round PCR relied on primers specific to each TRBV and TRBJ gene. TCRdb analysed the multiplex PCR reads with MiXCR anew, one entry per CDR3 protein. The repertoire holds 45,000 to 60,000 distinct CDR3 sequences, with under 45% as singletons. The CDR3 totals 15 residues. Germline V gene sequence: CDR1 DFQATT, CDR2 SNEGSKA (reference sequence). After removal of 3 bases from V and 3 bases from J, the junction contained 10 bases not matched to a gene. There are many counts of this clonotype. The antigen is not known.

The clonotype originates from a donor aged 50 or older with non-small cell lung cancer. The chain joins TRBV20-1 to TRBJ2-7; 8 bases align to TRBD2. Sequenced material: PBMCs, taken before or after stereotactic body radiation therapy (not recorded which). CDR3 nucleotide sequence: TGCAGTGCTAGGTCCCCCGGGACTAGTGGCTACGAGCAGTACTTC. The encoded protein is CSARSPGTSGYEQYF.